Listed here are 25 T cell receptor beta chains from one sample, sequenced in a study of blood T cell repertoires in COVID-19 (TCRdb year 2020). Library preparation used the immunoSEQ multiplex PCR assay. TCRdb provides this immuneACCESS table in a form limited to in-frame rearrangements. Some clones are lacking; in checked studies, under half of them reflect an unresolved V gene, and why the rest are absent is not known. The sample table holds 160,000 or so clones, of which around 81% were seen once. The ten top clones hold approximately 10% of the sample. Sample: peripheral blood. The receptor set was obtained from a man aged 55 to 69 with active or convalescent COVID-19.

The chain carries TRBV7-8 and TRBJ1-1; unclear D gene. Germline V gene lookup returns CDR1 SGHVS and CDR2 FQNEAQ. V was shortened by 3 bases and J by 0 bases, with 11 bases between the two germline ends. The CDR3 contains 15 residues. The CDR3 is CASSFQEGVNTEAFF. In DNA form, the CDR3 reads TGTGCCAGCAGCTTTCAGGAGGGAGTGAACACTGAAGCTTTCTTT.

The genes are TRBV4-1 and TRBJ1-4; 7 nucleotides line up with TRBD1. Losses at the gene ends were 3 bases for V and 5 bases for J; bases not matched to a gene: 6. The CDR3 runs 15 residues. Germline CDR1 MGHRA, CDR2 YSYEKL. As DNA, the CDR3 is TGCGCCAGCAGCCAGTCGGGACAGCAGAATGAAAAACTGTTTTTT. As protein: CASSQSGQQNEKLFF.

The chain joins TRBV15 to TRBJ2-2; 7 nucleotides match TRBD1. The V and J ends lost 1 base and 4 bases, in that order; junction bases with no gene match: 6. This CDR3 has 16 residues. Germline V gene data show CDR1 as LNHNV and CDR2 as YYDKDF (reference sequence). CDR3 protein: CATSRVPDRTTGELFF. In DNA, the CDR3 is TGTGCCACCAGCAGAGTGCCGGACAGGACCACCGGGGAGCTGTTTTTT.

For the CDR3, the DNA is TGTGCCGCCTCCGGGGGAAGTGCCTTCGCAACTAATGAAAAACTGTTTTTT. Translating gives CAASGGSAFATNEKLFF. The J gene is TRBJ1-4, the V gene TRBV28; D possibly corresponds to TRBD1 (5 bases). Trimming pared 11 bases from V and 0 bases from J, leaving 22 bases between. The CDR3 covers 17 residues. Germline assignment: CDR1 MDHEN and CDR2 SYDVKM.

V and J are TRBV6-1 and TRBJ2-5, with a possible D match to TRBD2 (6 bases). Germline V gene sequence: CDR1 MNHNS, CDR2 SASEGT. CDR3 length: 17 residues. Trimming removed 2 bases at V and 0 bases at J, with 16 bases between. The CDR3 here is CASSERAGFKYQETQYF. CDR3 coding DNA: TGTGCCAGCAGTGAAAGGGCGGGATTCAAGTACCAAGAGACCCAGTACTTC.

This clone is a singleton in its sample. The chain joins TRBV9 to TRBJ2-1; 9 positions agree with TRBD2. Trimming cost V 0 bases and J 4 bases; bases outside gene matches: 11. Germline-derived CDR1 and CDR2 are SGDLS and YYNGEE. The CDR3 loop spans 18 amino acids. The chain's CDR3 is CASSVDVAGATEYNEQFF. CDR3 nucleotide sequence: TGTGCCAGCAGCGTAGACGTAGCGGGGGCCACCGAATACAATGAGCAGTTCTTC.

The rearrangement joins TRBV12-5 to TRBJ2-7; 7 bases are shared with TRBD1. Trimming at V came to 6 bases and at J to 5 bases, leaving 13 bases not matched to a gene. CDR1 is LGHNT, CDR2 FRNRAP, per germline. This CDR3 comprises 15 residues. The CDR3 DNA sequence: TGTGCTAGTGGACCCGTACAGGGGTTAGTCAACGAGCAGTACTTC. The encoded protein is CASGPVQGLVNEQYF.

The chain recombines TRBV6-5 with TRBJ1-1, with D perhaps matching TRBD1 (6 bases). The CDR3 spans 15 residues. Looked up from germline, CDR1 is MNHEY and CDR2 is SVGAGI. V was trimmed by 1 base and J by 5 bases, leaving 14 bases between them. The CDR3 here is CASSYYITGPTEAFF. DNA of the CDR3: TGTGCCAGCAGTTACTACATTACAGGGCCGACTGAAGCTTTCTTT.

J is TRBJ2-7 and V is TRBV5-1, with D possibly being TRBD1 (6 bases). V dropped 4 bases and J dropped 6 bases, with 14 bases sitting between them. The length of the CDR3 is 13 residues. Germline loops: CDR1 SGHRS, CDR2 YFSETQ. The CDR3 reads CASSEEQGSEQYF. The CDR3 nucleotides read TGCGCCAGCAGCGAAGAACAGGGCTCCGAGCAGTACTTC.

This chain connects TRBV20-1 to TRBJ2-1; 10 positions agree with TRBD2. J was trimmed by 0 bases and V by 6 bases; bases with no gene match: 8. The germline V gene encodes CDR1 DFQATT and CDR2 SNEGSKA (reference sequence). The CDR3 totals 16 residues. The CDR3 DNA sequence: TGCAGTGCGAGTAGCGGGGGGTCTTACTCCTACAATGAGCAGTTCTTC. Encoded protein: CSASSGGSYSYNEQFF.

The chain recombines TRBV6-5 with TRBJ1-2, with 9 nucleotides matching TRBD1. The V gene end was trimmed by 0 bases and the J gene end by 2 bases; junction bases not matched to a gene: 4. The CDR3 contains 16 residues. Per the germline V gene, CDR1 is MNHEY and CDR2 is SVGAGI. In nucleotides, the CDR3 is TGTGCCAGCAGTTACTCCTACGGACAGGGGAACTATGGCTACACCTTC. It specifies CASSYSYGQGNYGYTF.

The chain employs TRBV6-1 and TRBJ2-5; D perhaps matches TRBD2 (5 bases). The CDR3 extends over 15 amino acids. The germline gives CDR1 MNHNS, CDR2 SASEGT. Trimming took 0 bases from V and 4 from J, leaving 12 bases between them. DNA for the CDR3: TGTGCCAGCAGTGAAGCGAGATTAGCGAGAGAGACCCAGTACTTC. Protein sequence: CASSEARLARETQYF.

The chain uses TRBV11-2 and TRBJ2-3; TRBD2 aligns across 8 bases. This CDR3 comprises 16 residues. V dropped 5 bases and J dropped 6; count of bases not matched to a gene: 13. Germline assignment: CDR1 SGHAT and CDR2 FQNNGV. The CDR3 DNA follows: TGTGCCAGCAGCCAGTTAGCGGGAAGAGAGCTTGATACGCAGTATTTT. Amino acids: CASSQLAGRELDTQYF.

The chain employs TRBV13 and TRBJ2-1, with D unresolved. V gave up 4 bases and J gave up 0 bases, with 7 bases separating them. CDR1 is PRHDT, CDR2 FYEKMQ, per germline (reference sequence). The CDR3 covers 14 residues. The CDR3 sequence is CASSSPHSYNEQFF. The CDR3 DNA follows: TGTGCCAGCAGCTCCCCCCACTCCTACAATGAGCAGTTCTTC.

The V and J genes are TRBV6-5 and TRBJ2-1; 7 positions match TRBD1. Looked up from germline, CDR1 is MNHEY and CDR2 is SVGAGI. The CDR3 length is 15 residues. The trim removed 6 bases at V and 0 bases at J, leaving 5 bases unmatched. As DNA, the CDR3 is TGTGCCAGCAGACCACAGGGGAGCTCCTACAATGAGCAGTTCTTC. Translating it yields CASRPQGSSYNEQFF.

This clone has just one count. This CDR3 is CASSLESSGQGLSPLHF. As DNA, the CDR3 is TGCGCCAGCAGCTTGGAGTCGTCGGGACAGGGGCTTTCACCCCTCCACTTT. This rearrangement joins TRBV5-1 to TRBJ1-6; 10 bases are shared with TRBD1. V shed 0 bases, J shed 9 bases, and the junction held 9 bases outside the gene matches. The CDR3 loop spans 17 amino acids. The germline V gene has CDR1 SGHRS and CDR2 YFSETQ.

This clone has a handful of counts. V and J are TRBV20-1 and TRBJ1-2, with D maybe TRBD1 (6 bases). Germline V lookup: CDR1 DFQATT, CDR2 SNEGSKA (reference sequence). V shed 2 bases and J shed 13 bases, with 14 bases lying between them. The CDR3 is made up of 11 amino acids. The CDR3 nucleotides read TGCAGTGCTAGATTAGGGGGGGCCAGCACCTTC. Its translation: CSARLGGASTF.

V usage is TRBV19 and J usage is TRBJ2-6; D might be TRBD1 (5 bases). V was cut by 7 bases and J by 3 bases, with 7 bases left in between. The length of the CDR3 is 13 residues. Germline CDR1 and CDR2: LNHDA and SQIVND (reference sequence). Written as DNA, the CDR3 is TGTGCCAGTAAAGGGGATGGGGCCAACGTCCTGACTTTC. Translated: CASKGDGANVLTF.

The V and J genes are TRBV6-5 and TRBJ2-7; TRBD1 matches at 7 bases. Germline loops: CDR1 MNHEY, CDR2 SVGAGI. CDR3 size: 13 residues. The V segment lost 6 bases and the J segment 6 bases; nucleotides outside the gene matches: 8. The CDR3 sequence: CASSGTVGLEQYF. The DNA for the CDR3 is TGTGCCAGCAGCGGGACAGTAGGCCTCGAGCAGTACTTC.

This clone was seen a handful of times. The chain links TRBV5-6 to TRBJ1-2, with D perhaps TRBD1 (5 bases). Germline V gene sequence: CDR1 SGHDT, CDR2 YYEEEE. This CDR3 is built from 14 residues. The ends were cut back, 3 bases at V and 2 bases at J, with 11 bases in the middle. CDR3 nucleotides: TGTGCCAGCAGCTCCTACCCAGGGAACTATGGCTACACCTTC. It specifies CASSSYPGNYGYTF.

The chain carries TRBV28 and TRBJ1-5; possible D gene TRBD1, 6 bases. The CDR3 is 16 residues long. V was pared by 6 bases and J by 0 bases, with 15 bases between. Germline CDR1 MDHEN, CDR2 SYDVKM. In nucleotides, the CDR3 is TGTGCCAGCAGCAAACAGGGATTTCCTAGCAATCAGCCCCAGCATTTT. It translates to CASSKQGFPSNQPQHF.

The rearrangement uses TRBV18 and TRBJ2-7, with 7 positions matching TRBD2. Trimming took 6 bases from V and 3 from J; bases not matched to a gene: 5. This CDR3 has 13 residues. The germline gives CDR1 KGHSH, CDR2 LQKENI. CDR3: CASSTGLSYEQYF. DNA of the CDR3: TGTGCCAGCTCCACGGGACTAAGCTACGAGCAGTACTTC.

J is TRBJ2-1 and V is TRBV5-1, with 14 bases aligning to TRBD2. This CDR3 is 19 amino acids long. The V gene's germline CDR1 is SGHRS and CDR2 YFSETQ. The V and J ends lost 4 bases and 0 bases, in that order; junction bases with no gene match: 9. CDR3 sequence: CASSEGLAGVLDSYNEQFF. The CDR3 DNA reads as TGCGCCAGCAGCGAGGGACTAGCGGGAGTTTTAGACTCCTACAATGAGCAGTTCTTC.

The V and J genes are TRBV23-1 and TRBJ1-1, with D unresolved. TRBV23-1 is an open reading frame, and its role is uncertain. V was clipped by 4 bases and J by 3 bases, with 6 bases between them. The length of the CDR3 is 12 residues. CDR3 DNA: TGCGCCAGCAGTCTTCCGGACACTGAAGCTTTCTTT. Its translation: CASSLPDTEAFF.

This clone was detected only a few times. This chain uses TRBV6-5 with TRBJ1-1, with D unclear. This CDR3 is 12 amino acids long. Trimming left V 6 bases short and J 9 bases short, with 14 bases between. Germline CDR1 is MNHEY and CDR2 is SVGAGI. CDR3 bases: TGTGCCAGCAGGGCCCCCGGGTCTCAAGCTTTCTTT. It specifies CASRAPGSQAFF.